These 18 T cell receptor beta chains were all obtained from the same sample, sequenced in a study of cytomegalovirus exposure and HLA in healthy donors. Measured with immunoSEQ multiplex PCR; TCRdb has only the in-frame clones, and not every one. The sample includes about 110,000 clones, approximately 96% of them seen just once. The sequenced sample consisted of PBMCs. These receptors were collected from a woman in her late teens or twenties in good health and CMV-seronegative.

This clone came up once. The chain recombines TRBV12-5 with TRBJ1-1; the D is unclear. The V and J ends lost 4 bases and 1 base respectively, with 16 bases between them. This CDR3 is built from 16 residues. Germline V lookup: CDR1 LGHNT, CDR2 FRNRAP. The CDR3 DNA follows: TGTGCTAGTGGTTCCCCCTCGGCGGGAACGAACACTGAAGCTTTCTTT. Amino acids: CASGSPSAGTNTEAFF.

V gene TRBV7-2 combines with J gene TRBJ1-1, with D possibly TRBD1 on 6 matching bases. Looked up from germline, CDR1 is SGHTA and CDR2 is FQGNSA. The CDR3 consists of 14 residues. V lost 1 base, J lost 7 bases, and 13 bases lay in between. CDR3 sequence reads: CASSLGTAKIEAFF. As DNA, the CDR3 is TGTGCCAGCAGCTTAGGGACAGCCAAGATTGAAGCTTTCTTT.

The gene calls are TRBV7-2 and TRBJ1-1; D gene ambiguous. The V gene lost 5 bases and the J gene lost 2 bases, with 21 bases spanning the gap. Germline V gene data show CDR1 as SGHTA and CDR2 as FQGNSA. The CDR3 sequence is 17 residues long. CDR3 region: CASSPRAAAGFNTEAFF. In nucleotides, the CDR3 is TGTGCCAGCAGCCCACGCGCAGCGGCGGGTTTTAACACTGAAGCTTTCTTT.

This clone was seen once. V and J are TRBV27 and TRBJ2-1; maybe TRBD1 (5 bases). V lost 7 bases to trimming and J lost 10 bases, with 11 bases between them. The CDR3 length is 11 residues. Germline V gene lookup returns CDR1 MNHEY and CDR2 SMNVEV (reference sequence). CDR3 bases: TGTGCCAGCATAAGGGGTTTCGAGCAGTTCTTC. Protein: CASIRGFEQFF.

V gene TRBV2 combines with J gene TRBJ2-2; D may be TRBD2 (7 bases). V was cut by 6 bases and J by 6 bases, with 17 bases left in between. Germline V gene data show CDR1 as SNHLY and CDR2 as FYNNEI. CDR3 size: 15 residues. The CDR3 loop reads CASRFEGGLSGELFF. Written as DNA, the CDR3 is TGTGCCAGCAGATTCGAGGGGGGGCTTTCCGGGGAGCTGTTTTTT. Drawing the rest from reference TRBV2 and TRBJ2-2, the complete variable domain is EPEVTQTPSHQVTQMGQEVILRCVPISNHLYFYWYRQILGQKVEFLVSFYNNEISEKSEIFDDQFSVERPDGSNFTLKIRSTKLEDSAMYFCASRFEGGLSGELFFGEGSRLTVL.

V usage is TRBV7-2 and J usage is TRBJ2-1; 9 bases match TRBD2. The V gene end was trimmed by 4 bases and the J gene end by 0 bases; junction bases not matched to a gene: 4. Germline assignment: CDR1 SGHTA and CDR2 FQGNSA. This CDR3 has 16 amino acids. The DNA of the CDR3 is TGTGCCAGCAGCTCCCCAGCGGGGGGCTCCTACAATGAGCAGTTCTTC. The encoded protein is CASSSPAGGSYNEQFF.

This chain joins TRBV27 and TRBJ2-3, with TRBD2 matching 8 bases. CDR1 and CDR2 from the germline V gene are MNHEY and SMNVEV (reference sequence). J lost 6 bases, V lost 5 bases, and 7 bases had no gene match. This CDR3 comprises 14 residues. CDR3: CASSRTGGGDTQYF. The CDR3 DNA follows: TGTGCCAGCAGTCGAACCGGCGGGGGGGATACGCAGTATTTT.

CDR3 in amino acids: CASSLRTSSGQPNTEAFF. CDR3 nucleotide sequence: TGTGCCAGCAGCTTAAGAACCAGTAGTGGACAGCCGAACACTGAAGCTTTCTTT. V is TRBV7-4 and J is TRBJ1-1, with a tentative D call TRBD1 (6 bases). The V gene's germline CDR1 is SGHVT and CDR2 SQSDAQ. V lost 2 bases to trimming and J lost 1 base, with 20 bases between them. The CDR3 length is 18 residues.

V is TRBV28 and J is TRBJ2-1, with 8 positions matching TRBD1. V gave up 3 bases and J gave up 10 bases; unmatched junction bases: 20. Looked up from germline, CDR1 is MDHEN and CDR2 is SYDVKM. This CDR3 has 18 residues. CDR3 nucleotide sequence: TGTGCCAGCAGTTTCCCCCGGGACAGGCAATCGTTCGTTGGGGAGCAGTTCTTC. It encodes CASSFPRDRQSFVGEQFF.

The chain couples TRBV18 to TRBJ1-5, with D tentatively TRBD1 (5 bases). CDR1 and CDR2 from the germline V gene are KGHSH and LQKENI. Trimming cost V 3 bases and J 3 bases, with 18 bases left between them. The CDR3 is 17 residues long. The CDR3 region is CASSPSQGGQNNQPQHF. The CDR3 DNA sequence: TGTGCCAGCTCACCTTCGCAGGGTGGGCAAAACAATCAGCCCCAGCATTTT. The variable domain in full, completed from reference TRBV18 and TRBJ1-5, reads NAGVMQNPRHLVRRRGQEARLRCSPMKGHSHVYWYRQLPEEGLKFMVYLQKENIIDESGMPKERFSAEFPKEGPSILRIQQVVRGDSAAYFCASSPSQGGQNNQPQHFGDGTRLSIL.

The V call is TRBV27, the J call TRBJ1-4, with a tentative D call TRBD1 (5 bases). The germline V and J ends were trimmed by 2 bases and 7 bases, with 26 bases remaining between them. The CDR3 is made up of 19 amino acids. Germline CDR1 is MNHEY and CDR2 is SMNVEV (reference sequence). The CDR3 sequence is CASSLLGIIPGGRFEKLFF. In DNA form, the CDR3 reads TGTGCCAGCAGTTTACTAGGGATAATACCCGGGGGACGGTTTGAAAAACTGTTTTTT.

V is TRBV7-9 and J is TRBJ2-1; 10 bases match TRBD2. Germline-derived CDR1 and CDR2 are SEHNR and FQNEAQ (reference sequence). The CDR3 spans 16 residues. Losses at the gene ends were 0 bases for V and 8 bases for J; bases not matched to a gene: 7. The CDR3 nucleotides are TGTGCCAGCAGCTTAGCAGCGGGGGGGTTATTCGATGAGCAGTTCTTC. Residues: CASSLAAGGLFDEQFF.

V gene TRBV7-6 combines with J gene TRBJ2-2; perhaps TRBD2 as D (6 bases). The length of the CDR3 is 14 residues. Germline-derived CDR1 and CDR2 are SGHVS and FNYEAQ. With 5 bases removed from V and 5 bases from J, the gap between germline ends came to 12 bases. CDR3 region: CASSPGESTGELFF. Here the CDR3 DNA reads TGTGCCAGCAGCCCGGGGGAATCTACCGGGGAGCTGTTTTTT.

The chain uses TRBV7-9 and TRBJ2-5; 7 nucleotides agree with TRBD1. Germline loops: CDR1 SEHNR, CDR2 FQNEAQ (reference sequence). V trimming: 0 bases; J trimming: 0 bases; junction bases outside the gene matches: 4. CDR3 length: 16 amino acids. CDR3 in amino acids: CASSLAGTDHQETQYF. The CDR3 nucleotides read TGTGCCAGCAGCTTAGCCGGGACAGATCACCAAGAGACCCAGTACTTC.

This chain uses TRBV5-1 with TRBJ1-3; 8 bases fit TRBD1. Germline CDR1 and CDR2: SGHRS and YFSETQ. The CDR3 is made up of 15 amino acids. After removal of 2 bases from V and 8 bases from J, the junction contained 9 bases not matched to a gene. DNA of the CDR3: TGCGCCAGCAGCTTCCTGGACAGGGACGTGGACACCATATATTTT. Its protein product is CASSFLDRDVDTIYF. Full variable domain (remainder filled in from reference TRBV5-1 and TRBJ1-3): KAGVTQTPRYLIKTRGQQVTLSCSPISGHRSVSWYQQTPGQGLQFLFEYFSETQRNKGNFPGRFSGRQFSNSRSEMNVSTLELGDSALYLCASSFLDRDVDTIYFGEGSWLTVV.

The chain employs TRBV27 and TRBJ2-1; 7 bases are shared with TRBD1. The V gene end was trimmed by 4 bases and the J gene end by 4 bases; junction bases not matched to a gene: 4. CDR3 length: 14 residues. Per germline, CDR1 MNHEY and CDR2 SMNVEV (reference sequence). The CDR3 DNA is TGTGCCAGCAGTTCGGGACAGCCGTACAATGAGCAGTTCTTC. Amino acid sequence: CASSSGQPYNEQFF.

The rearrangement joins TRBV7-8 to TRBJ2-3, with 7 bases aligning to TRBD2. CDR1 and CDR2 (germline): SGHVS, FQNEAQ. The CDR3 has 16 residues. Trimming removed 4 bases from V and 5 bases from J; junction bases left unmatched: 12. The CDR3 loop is CASSSRTRMSIDTQYF. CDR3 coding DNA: TGTGCCAGCAGCTCTCGGACTAGAATGAGTATAGATACGCAGTATTTT.

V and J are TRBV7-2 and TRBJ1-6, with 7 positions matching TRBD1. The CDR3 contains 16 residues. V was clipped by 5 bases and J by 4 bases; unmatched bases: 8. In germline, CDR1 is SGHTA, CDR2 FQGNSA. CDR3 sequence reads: CASSQQGTVYNSPLHF. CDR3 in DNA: TGTGCCAGCAGCCAGCAAGGGACAGTTTATAATTCACCCCTCCACTTT.